This T cell receptor (beta chain) was captured by sequencing in a study of blood T cell repertoires in COVID-19 (dated by TCRdb to 2019 to 2021). With regard to the full study: The collaborator samples originated in the United States, Italy and Spain and spanned the acute and convalescent phases of COVID-19. The material from the prospective study consisted of cDNA or gDNA derived from T cells, B-cell-depleted T cells, or PBMCs. Deeply sampled blood TCRbeta repertoires from subjects exposed to, actively infected with, or recovered from COVID-19 were included in the dataset. The repertoires were released in a freely available public database intended as a resource for research on the immune response to SARS-CoV-2. Samples were obtained from the ongoing ImmuneRACE study (first 160 participants) and from some 1,200 subjects provided by 6 global collaborators. Sample metadata almost always included a de-identified subject ID, COVID-19 status, age in years and sex. HLA class I and class II types, where available, came from metadata supplied by the sample provider rather than from assay-based typing. Points the paper makes about the study in general: How much clinical and demographic metadata was included differed by source and by participant, and the metadata was provided uncurated.

The immunoSEQ Assay, a bias-controlled multiplex PCR, was used to amplify TCRbeta CDR3 regions from genomic DNA. Per the source publication's procedure: The number of nucleated cells in each sample was estimated by amplification of reference gene primers within the assay. To quantify the absolute abundance of each unique TCRbeta CDR3 rearrangement, sequence reads were collapsed and filtered. Productive Simpson clonality was computed per sample as the square root of Simpson's diversity index over productive rearrangements. Not all clones reach the TCRdb copy of this immuneACCESS table, which keeps in-frame sequences only. Checked studies attribute under half of the gap to unresolved V genes and leave the rest unexplained. V, J and clone size reflect that table, while D and trimming were determined from the DNA. The sample profile shows about 200,000 clones; around 84% of them were found once. Clones ranked in the top ten supply around 7% of the sample.

V is pared back by 0 bases and J by 0 bases, with 6 bases lying between the germline termini. The CDR3 goes from the cysteine to the phenylalanine over 15 residues. This entry keeps only the CDR3 DNA: 45 bases, framed from base 1. CDR1 and CDR2 are drawn from the germline V gene: SGHAT, FQNNGV. About this clone: No antigen is known for it. Nothing much larger sits one base from this clone, and base qualities are not available.

Participants in the prospective study were enrolled through a virtual design, were aged 18 to 89 years, and lived in approximately 25 United States geographic areas. To assign participants to cohorts, the prospective study relied on clinical history that participants themselves reported in a screening survey and a study questionnaire. In the prospective study, whole blood, serum and a nasopharyngeal or oropharyngeal swab were collected from each participant by mobile phlebotomists. Over a roughly 2-month period, participants in the prospective study had the option of providing additional blood draws and questionnaires. Prospective study blood samples were shipped either frozen or at room temperature before DNA extraction.

The sequence was obtained from a middle-aged woman with acute COVID-19. The sequence joins TRBV11-2 to TRBJ1-3; the D gene is unclear. The sequencing sample was made of PBMCs or T cells enriched from blood (not recorded which). At the DNA level, the sequence is TGTGCCAGCAGCTTAGACAGAAGCTCTGGAAACACCATATATTTT. Translation gives CASSLDRSSGNTIYF.